This T cell receptor beta chain derives from a study of cytomegalovirus exposure and HLA in healthy donors. Germline V gives CDR1 LNHNV, CDR2 YYDKDF (reference sequence). The CDR3 covers 15 residues. V dropped 3 bases and J dropped 7 bases, with 13 bases sitting between them. The PCR contained 60 Vbeta and 13 Jbeta primers. Profiling relied on immunoSEQ multiplex PCR, and the TCRdb table lists in-frame clones only, not all of them. The sample consists of about 130,000 clones, 81% of them appearing once. Sequencing input: PBMCs. The clonotype comes from a young man in good health and CMV-seronegative. The chain carries TRBV15 and TRBJ2-6; D not resolved. In nucleotides, the CDR3 is TGTGCCACCAGCAGGCGAGAGCTGGGCGCCAACGTCCTGACTTTC. Protein sequence: CATSRRELGANVLTF.